This TCR beta chain was observed in a study of cytomegalovirus exposure and HLA in healthy donors. Use of 60 Vbeta and 13 Jbeta primers characterized the PCR. The data were produced by immunoSEQ multiplex PCR, yet TCRdb's version contains in-frame clones alone and is incomplete. The data contain roughly 250,000 clones, 80% of them singletons. The V and J ends lost 0 bases and 2 bases respectively, with 16 bases between them. Germline-derived CDR1 and CDR2 are PRHDT and FYEKMQ (reference sequence). The CDR3 is 17 amino acids. This clone has a single count. The rearrangement links TRBV13 to TRBJ1-2; D gene uncertain. Input material: PBMCs. The clonotype was recovered from a girl aged 2 to 10 in good health and CMV-seronegative. The CDR3 is CASSLGVFSDSNYGYTF. In DNA, the CDR3 is TGTGCCAGCAGCTTAGGGGTATTTAGCGATTCAAACTATGGCTACACCTTC.